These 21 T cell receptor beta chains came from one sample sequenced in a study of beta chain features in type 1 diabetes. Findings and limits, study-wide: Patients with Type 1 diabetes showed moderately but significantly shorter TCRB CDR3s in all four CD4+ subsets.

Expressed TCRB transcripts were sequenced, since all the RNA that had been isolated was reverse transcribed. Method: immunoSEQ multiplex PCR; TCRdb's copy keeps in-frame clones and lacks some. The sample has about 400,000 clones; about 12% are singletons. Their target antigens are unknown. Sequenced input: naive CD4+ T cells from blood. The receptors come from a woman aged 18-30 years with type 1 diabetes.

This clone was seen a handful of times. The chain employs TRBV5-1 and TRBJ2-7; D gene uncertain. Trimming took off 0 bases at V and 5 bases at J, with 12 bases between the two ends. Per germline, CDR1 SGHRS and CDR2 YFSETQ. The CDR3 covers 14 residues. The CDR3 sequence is CASSLGQRWDEQYF. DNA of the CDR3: TGCGCCAGCAGCTTGGGCCAGAGGTGGGACGAGCAGTACTTC. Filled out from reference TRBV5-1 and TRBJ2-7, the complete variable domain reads KAGVTQTPRYLIKTRGQQVTLSCSPISGHRSVSWYQQTPGQGLQFLFEYFSETQRNKGNFPGRFSGRQFSNSRSEMNVSTLELGDSALYLCASSLGQRWDEQYFGPGTRLTVT.

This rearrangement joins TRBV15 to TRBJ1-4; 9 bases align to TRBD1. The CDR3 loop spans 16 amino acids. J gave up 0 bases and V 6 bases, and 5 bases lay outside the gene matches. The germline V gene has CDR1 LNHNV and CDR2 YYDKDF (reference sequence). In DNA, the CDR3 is TGTGCCACCAGACAAGACAGGGGGGCAACTAATGAAAAACTGTTTTTT. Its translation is CATRQDRGATNEKLFF.

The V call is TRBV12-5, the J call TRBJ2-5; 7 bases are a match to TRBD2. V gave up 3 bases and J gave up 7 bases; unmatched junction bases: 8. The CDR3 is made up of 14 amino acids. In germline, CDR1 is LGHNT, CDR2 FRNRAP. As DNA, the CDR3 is TGTGCTAGTGGTTTAAGCGGGGCAGGCGGGACCCAGTACTTC. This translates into CASGLSGAGGTQYF.

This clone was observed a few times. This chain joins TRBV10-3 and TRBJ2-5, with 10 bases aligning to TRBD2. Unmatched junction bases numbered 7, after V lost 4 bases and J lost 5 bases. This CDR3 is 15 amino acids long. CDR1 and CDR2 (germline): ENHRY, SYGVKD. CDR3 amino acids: CAISVERGGRETQYF. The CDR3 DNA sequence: TGTGCCATCAGTGTGGAGCGGGGGGGCCGGGAGACCCAGTACTTC.

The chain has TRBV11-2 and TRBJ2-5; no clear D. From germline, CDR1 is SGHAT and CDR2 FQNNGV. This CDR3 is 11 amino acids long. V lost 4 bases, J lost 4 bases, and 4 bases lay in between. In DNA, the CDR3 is TGTGCCAGCAGCTCAGGAGAGACCCAGTACTTC. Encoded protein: CASSSGETQYF.

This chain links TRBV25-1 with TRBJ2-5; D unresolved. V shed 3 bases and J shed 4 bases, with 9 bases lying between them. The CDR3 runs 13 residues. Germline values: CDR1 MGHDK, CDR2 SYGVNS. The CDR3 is CASSDSTGETQYF. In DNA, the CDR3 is TGTGCCAGCAGTGATTCGACTGGAGAGACCCAGTACTTC. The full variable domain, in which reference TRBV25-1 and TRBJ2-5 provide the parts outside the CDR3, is EADIYQTPRYLVIGTGKKITLECSQTMGHDKMYWYQQDPGMELHLIHYSYGVNSTEKGDLSSESTVSRIRTEHFPLTLESARPSHTSQYLCASSDSTGETQYFGPGTRLLVL.

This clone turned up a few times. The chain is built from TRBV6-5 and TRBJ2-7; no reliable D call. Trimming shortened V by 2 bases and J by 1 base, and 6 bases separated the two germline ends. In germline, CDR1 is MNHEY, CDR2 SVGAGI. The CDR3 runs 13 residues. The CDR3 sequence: CASSYRLSYEQYF. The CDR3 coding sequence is TGTGCCAGCAGTTACAGACTTTCCTACGAGCAGTACTTC.

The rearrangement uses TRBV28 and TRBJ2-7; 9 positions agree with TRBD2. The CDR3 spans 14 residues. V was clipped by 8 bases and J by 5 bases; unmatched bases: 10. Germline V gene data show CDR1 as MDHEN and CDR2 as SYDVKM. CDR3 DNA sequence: TGTGCCAGCGGTGGCAGCGGGAGGCGGCACGAGCAGTACTTC. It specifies CASGGSGRRHEQYF.

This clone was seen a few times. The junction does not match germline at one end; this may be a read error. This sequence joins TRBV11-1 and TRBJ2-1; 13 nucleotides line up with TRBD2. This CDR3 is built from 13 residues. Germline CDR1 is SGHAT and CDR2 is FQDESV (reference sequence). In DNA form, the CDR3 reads TGTGCCAGCAGCTCGGGACTAGCGGGATTGTCGGTCTTC. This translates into CASSSGLAGLSVF.

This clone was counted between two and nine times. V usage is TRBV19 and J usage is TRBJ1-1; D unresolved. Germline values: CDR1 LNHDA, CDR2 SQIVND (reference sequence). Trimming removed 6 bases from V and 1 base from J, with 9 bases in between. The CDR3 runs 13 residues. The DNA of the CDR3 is TGTGCCAGTAGGACGGAGCCGAACACTGAAGCTTTCTTT. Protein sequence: CASRTEPNTEAFF.

The CDR3 DNA is TGCGCCAGCAGCCGTTCAGGACAGGGTCAAGAGACCCAGTACTTC. It codes for CASSRSGQGQETQYF. The chain uses TRBV5-1 and TRBJ2-5; 8 positions agree with TRBD1. This CDR3 is 15 amino acids long. V shed 4 bases and J 2 bases; nucleotides not matched to a gene: 7. Germline CDR1 is SGHRS and CDR2 is YFSETQ.

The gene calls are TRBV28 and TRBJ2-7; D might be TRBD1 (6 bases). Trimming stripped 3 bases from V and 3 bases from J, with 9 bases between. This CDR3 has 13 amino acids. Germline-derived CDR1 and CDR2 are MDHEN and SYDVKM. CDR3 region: CASSLGQFYEQYF. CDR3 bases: TGTGCCAGCAGTTTGGGACAATTCTACGAGCAGTACTTC.

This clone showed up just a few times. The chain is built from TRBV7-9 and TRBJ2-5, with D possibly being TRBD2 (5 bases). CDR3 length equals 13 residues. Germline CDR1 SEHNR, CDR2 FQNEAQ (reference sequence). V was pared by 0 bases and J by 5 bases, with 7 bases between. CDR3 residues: CASSLAGSETQYF. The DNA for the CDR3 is TGTGCCAGCAGCTTAGCTGGGAGCGAGACCCAGTACTTC.

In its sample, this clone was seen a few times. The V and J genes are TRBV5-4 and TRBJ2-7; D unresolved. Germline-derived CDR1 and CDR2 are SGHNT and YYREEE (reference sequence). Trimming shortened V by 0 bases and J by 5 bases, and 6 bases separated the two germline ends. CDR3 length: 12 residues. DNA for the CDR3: TGTGCCAGCAGCTTGGCCGTCCACGAGCAGTACTTC. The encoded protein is CASSLAVHEQYF.

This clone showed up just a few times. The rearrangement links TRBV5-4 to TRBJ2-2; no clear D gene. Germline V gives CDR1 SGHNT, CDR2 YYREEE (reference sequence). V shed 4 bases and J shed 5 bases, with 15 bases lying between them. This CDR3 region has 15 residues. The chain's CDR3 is CASSPDTLSTGELFF. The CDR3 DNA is TGTGCCAGCAGCCCCGACACCCTGAGTACCGGGGAGCTGTTTTTT. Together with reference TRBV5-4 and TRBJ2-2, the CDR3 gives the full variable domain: ETGVTQSPTHLIKTRGQQVTLRCSSQSGHNTVSWYQQALGQGPQFIFQYYREEENGRGNFPPRFSGLQFPNYSSELNVNALELDDSALYLCASSPDTLSTGELFFGEGSRLTVL.

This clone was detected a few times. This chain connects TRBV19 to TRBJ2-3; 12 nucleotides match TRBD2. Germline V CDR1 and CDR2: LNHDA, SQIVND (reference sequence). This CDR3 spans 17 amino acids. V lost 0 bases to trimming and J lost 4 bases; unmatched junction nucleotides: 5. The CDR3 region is CASSIDLLAGGADTQYF. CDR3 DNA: TGTGCCAGTAGTATAGATCTACTAGCGGGAGGAGCAGATACGCAGTATTTT.

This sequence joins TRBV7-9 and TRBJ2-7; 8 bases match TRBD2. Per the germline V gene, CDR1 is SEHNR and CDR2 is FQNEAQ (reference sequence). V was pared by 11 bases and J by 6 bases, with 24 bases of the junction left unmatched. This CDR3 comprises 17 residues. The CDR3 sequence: CAFPGGWVAHSYREQYF. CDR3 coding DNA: TGTGCCTTCCCGGGAGGGTGGGTAGCGCATTCTTATCGCGAGCAGTACTTC. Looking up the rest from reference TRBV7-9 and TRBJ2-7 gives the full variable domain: DTGVSQNPRHKITKRGQNVTFRCDPISEHNRLYWYRQTLGQGPEFLTYFQNEAQLEKSRLLSDRFSAERPKGSFSTLEIQRTEQGDSAMYLCAFPGGWVAHSYREQYFGPGTRLTVT.

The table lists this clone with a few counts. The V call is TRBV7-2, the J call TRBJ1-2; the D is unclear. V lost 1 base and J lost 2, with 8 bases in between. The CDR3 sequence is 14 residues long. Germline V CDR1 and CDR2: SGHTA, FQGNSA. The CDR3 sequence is CASSLGEGNYGYTF. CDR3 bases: TGTGCCAGCAGCTTAGGGGAGGGCAACTATGGCTACACCTTC. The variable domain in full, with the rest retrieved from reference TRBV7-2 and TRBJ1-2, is GAGVSQSPSNKVTEKGKDVELRCDPISGHTALYWYRQSLGQGLEFLIYFQGNSAPDKSGLPSDRFSAERTGGSVSTLTIQRTQQEDSAVYLCASSLGEGNYGYTFGSGTRLTVV.

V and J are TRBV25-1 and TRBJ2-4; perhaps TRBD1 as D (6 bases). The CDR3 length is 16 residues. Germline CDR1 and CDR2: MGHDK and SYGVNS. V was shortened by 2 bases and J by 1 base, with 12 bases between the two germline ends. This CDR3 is CASSETQGWAKNIQYF. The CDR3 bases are TGTGCCAGCAGTGAAACACAGGGTTGGGCCAAAAACATTCAGTACTTC.

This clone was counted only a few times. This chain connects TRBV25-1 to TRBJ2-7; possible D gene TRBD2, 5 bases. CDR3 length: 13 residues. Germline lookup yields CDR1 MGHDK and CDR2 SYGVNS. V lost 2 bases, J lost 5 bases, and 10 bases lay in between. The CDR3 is CASSEVSVHEQYF. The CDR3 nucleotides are TGTGCCAGCAGTGAAGTTAGCGTCCACGAGCAGTACTTC.

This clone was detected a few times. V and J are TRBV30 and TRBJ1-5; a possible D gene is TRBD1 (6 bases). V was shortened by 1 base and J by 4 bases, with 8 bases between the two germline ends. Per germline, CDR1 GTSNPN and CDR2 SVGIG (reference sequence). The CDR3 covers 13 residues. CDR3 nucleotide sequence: TGTGCCTGGAGTGGGACAGAAAATCAGCCCCAGCATTTT. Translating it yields CAWSGTENQPQHF.